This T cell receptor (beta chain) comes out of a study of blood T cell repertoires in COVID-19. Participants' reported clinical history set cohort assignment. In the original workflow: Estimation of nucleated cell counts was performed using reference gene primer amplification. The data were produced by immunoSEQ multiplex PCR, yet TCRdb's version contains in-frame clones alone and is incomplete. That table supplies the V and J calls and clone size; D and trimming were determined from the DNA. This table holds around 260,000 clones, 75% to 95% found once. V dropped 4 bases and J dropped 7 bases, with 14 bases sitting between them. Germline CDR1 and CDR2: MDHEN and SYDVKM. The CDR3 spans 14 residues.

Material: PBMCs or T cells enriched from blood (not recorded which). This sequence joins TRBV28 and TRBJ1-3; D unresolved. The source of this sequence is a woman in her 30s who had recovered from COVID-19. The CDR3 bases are TGTGCCAGCAGTTCTTGGCCCTCTTCCAACACCATATATTTT. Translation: CASSSWPSSNTIYF.